These T cell receptor beta chains were read from a single sample in a study of human T cells and chemical hapten exposure. TCRdb re-analysed the RACE reads in MiXCR, keeping a single row per CDR3 protein. The data hold about 110,000 distinct CDR3 sequences, with more than 7% observed a single time. This specimen was whole blood, taken in connection with sensitization to the hapten diphenylcyclopropenone (DPC). These receptors were collected from a woman in her 40s with alopecia areata. Some clones in this sample may be carry-over from other donors' samples. The CDR3 runs from the conserved cysteine through the conserved F or W. The D gene is left open where the match is weak. The listing skips clone size in some rows; elsewhere it reads once, few, many or a size class.

clone_size	d_call	v_call	j_call	cdr3_nt	cdr3_aa
few	-	TRBV7-2	TRBJ1-6	TGTGCCAGCAGCTTTCGGACAGCCTCCGGTTCACCCCTCCACTTT	CASSFRTASGSPLHF
many	-	TRBV6-4	TRBJ2-6	TGTGCCAGCAGTGGGGGGGACTCTGGGGCCAACGTCCTGACTTTC	CASSGGDSGANVLTF
-	-	TRBV15	TRBJ1-5	TGTGCCACCAGCAGAAAAGACCAGCCCCAGCATTTT	CATSRKDQPQHF
-	-	TRBV7-9	TRBJ1-2	TGTGCCAGCAGCTTAGAGCCGGGCTATGGCTACACCTTC	CASSLEPGYGYTF
few	-	TRBV30	TRBJ1-6	TGTGCCTGGACCCGGGGAAATTCACCCCTCCACTTT	CAWTRGNSPLHF
many	-	TRBV6-5	TRBJ2-2	TGTGCCAGCACCCACTCGGGCGACAGGAACACCGGGGAGCTGTTTTTT	CASTHSGDRNTGELFF
many	TRBD1	TRBV6-2/TRBV6-3	TRBJ2-2	TGTGCCAGCCGCCGGACGGACAGGGACACCGGGGAGCTGTTTTTT	CASRRTDRDTGELFF
-	-	TRBV4-2	TRBJ2-2	TGTGCCAGCAGCCAAGAGGATCAGTCGGGAGTGTTTATCGGGGAGCTGTTTTTT	CASSQEDQSGVFIGELFF
few	TRBD1	TRBV6-5	TRBJ1-2	TGTGCCAGCAGCCCGACAGGGAGGGGCTATGGCTACACCTTC	CASSPTGRGYGYTF
-	-	TRBV18	TRBJ1-1	TGTGCCAGCTCACCACCGGGGAAGCTGAACACTGAAGCTTTCTTT	CASSPPGKLNTEAFF
-	-	TRBV6-1	TRBJ1-1	TGTGCCAGCACCACGGGGGGGGAACAGAACACTGAAGCTTTCTTT	CASTTGGEQNTEAFF
-	TRBD1	TRBV12-3/TRBV12-4	TRBJ2-5	TGTGCCAGCAGTTTCGGACAGGGACAAGAGACCCAGTACTTC	CASSFGQGQETQYF
few	-	TRBV7-9	TRBJ1-1	TGTGCCAGCAGCTTACAGGGCCCGAACACTGAAGCTTTCTTT	CASSLQGPNTEAFF
many	TRBD1	TRBV2	TRBJ1-5	TGTGCCAGCAAAGAGGGACAGGGAAATCAGCCCCAGCATTTT	CASKEGQGNQPQHF
few	-	TRBV20-1	TRBJ2-7	TGCAGTGCTAGATCCACGGTTTCGGGTTACGAGCAGTACTTC	CSARSTVSGYEQYF